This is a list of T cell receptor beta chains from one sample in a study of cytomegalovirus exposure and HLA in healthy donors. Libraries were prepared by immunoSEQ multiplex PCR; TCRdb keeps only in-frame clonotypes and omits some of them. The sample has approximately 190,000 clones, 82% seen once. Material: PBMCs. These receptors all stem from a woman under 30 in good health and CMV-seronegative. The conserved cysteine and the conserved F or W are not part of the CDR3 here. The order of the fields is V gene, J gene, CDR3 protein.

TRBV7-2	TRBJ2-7	ASSFQLAGDYEQY
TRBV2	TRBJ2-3	ASTGLAVTDTQY
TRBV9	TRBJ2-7	ASSVGLASYEQY
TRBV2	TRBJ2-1	ASRPSGNEQF
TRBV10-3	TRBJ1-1	AISDKQGAQNTEAF
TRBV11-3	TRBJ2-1	ASSLVLAEQF
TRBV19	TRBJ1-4	ASSILQQGGEKLF
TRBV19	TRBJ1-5	ASSIDLGFQPQH
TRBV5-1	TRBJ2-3	ASSPGTSGNTDTQY
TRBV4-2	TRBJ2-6	ASSQEWTGGAGANVLT
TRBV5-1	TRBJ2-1	ASRKSGGPYNEQF
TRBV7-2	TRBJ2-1	ASSVPGRGPRNEQF
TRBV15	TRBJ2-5	ATNGPGMWETQY
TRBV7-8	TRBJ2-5	ASSFSSGEETQY